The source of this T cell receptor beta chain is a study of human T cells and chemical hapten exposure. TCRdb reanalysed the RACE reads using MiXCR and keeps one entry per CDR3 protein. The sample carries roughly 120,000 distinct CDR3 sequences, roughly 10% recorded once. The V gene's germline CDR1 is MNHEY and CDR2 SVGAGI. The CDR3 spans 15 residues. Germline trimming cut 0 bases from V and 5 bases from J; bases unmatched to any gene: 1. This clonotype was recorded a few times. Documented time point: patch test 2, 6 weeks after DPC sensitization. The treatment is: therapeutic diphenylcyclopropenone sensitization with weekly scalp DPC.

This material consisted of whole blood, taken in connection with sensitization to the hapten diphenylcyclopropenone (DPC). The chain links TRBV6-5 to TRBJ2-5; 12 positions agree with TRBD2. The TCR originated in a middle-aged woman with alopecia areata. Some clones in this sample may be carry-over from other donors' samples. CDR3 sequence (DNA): TGTGCCAGCAGTTACTCGACTAGCGGGGGCGAGACCCAGTACTTC. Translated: CASSYSTSGGETQYF.